This T cell receptor (beta chain) is from a study of metastatic and nonmetastatic thyroid tumors. Whole-study context: For malignant and benign thyroid patients, tumor or nodule tissue and blood were the sources whose repertoires were compared.

All patients reached thyroid surgery having received no treatment beforehand. TCRdb re-clonotyped the PCR reads through MiXCR. Of approximately 30,000 clones listed, about 32% were seen once; the top ten hold roughly 32%. This clone showed up just a few times. The sequence came from a female donor with papillary thyroid cancer or a benign thyroid nodule (not recorded which). Some clones in this sample may be carry-over from other donors' samples. Sequenced input: blood.

CDR3 in DNA: TGTGCCAGCAGTCGGACTAGCGGCTACAATGAGCAGTTCTTC. Its protein product is CASSRTSGYNEQFF. The chain combines TRBV2 with TRBJ2-1; 10 bases align to TRBD2. CDR1 and CDR2 (germline): SNHLY, FYNNEI. V lost 5 bases, J lost 3 bases, and 1 base stayed unmatched. This CDR3 has 14 residues.